These 28 T cell receptor beta chains originate from one sample sequenced in a study of CD4+ T cells in melanoma. Using immunoSEQ multiplex PCR, the repertoire was profiled, and TCRdb retains in-frame clones only, with some absent. Among 20,000 to 25,000 clones, roughly four fifths were seen once, and the ten largest hold less than 4%. The sequencing sample was made of cells from a culture (not recorded whether cultured in vitro). The receptor source for this set is a human donor with melanoma.

The V and J genes are TRBV13 and TRBJ1-2, with D possibly being TRBD1 (5 bases). The V end was cut by 5 bases, the J end by 2 bases, with 12 bases between. The V gene's germline CDR1 is PRHDT and CDR2 FYEKMQ (reference sequence). This CDR3 has 14 residues. The CDR3 nucleotides read TGTGCCAGCAGCCTAGTAGGGGCCAACTATGGCTACACCTTC. Protein product: CASSLVGANYGYTF.

This clone was detected only a few times. V usage is TRBV2 and J usage is TRBJ1-2; no definite D call. The V gene's germline CDR1 is SNHLY and CDR2 FYNNEI. CDR3 length: 13 amino acids. The V end lost 4 bases, the J end lost 3 bases, and 9 bases lay between the germline ends. The CDR3 DNA sequence: TGTGCCAGCAGTGGAACCGAGGACTATGGCTACACCTTC. Its protein is CASSGTEDYGYTF. The entire variable domain, with the rest obtained from reference TRBV2 and TRBJ1-2, is as follows: EPEVTQTPSHQVTQMGQEVILRCVPISNHLYFYWYRQILGQKVEFLVSFYNNEISEKSEIFDDQFSVERPDGSNFTLKIRSTKLEDSAMYFCASSGTEDYGYTFGSGTRLTVV.

The genes are TRBV19 and TRBJ2-4; 11 bases agree with TRBD2. This CDR3 region has 14 residues. V was pared by 8 bases and J by 5 bases, with 5 bases of the junction left unmatched. Germline V CDR1 and CDR2: LNHDA, SQIVND (reference sequence). The CDR3, as DNA: TGTGCCAGTCGGACTAGCGGGTTACAAAACATTCAGTACTTC. Amino acids: CASRTSGLQNIQYF.

The gene calls are TRBV12-5 and TRBJ1-1; no firm D call. In germline, CDR1 is LGHNT, CDR2 FRNRAP. The germline V and J ends were trimmed by 0 bases and 0 bases, with 20 bases remaining between them. The CDR3 has 19 amino acids. CDR3 nucleotide sequence: TGTGCTAGTGGTTTGGTAACCTGGCAGGACGAATTCATGAACACTGAAGCTTTCTTT. This codes for CASGLVTWQDEFMNTEAFF.

DNA of the CDR3: TGTGCCAGCAGCTGGGGGAGATCCTACAATGAGCAGTTCTTC. Its protein is CASSWGRSYNEQFF. J is TRBJ2-1 and V is TRBV5-8; D possibly uses TRBD1 or TRBD2 (5 bases each). This CDR3 has 14 residues. Germline assignment: CDR1 SGHTS and CDR2 YDEGEE. V gave up 3 bases and J gave up 1 base, with 8 bases separating them.

The chain employs TRBV6-5 and TRBJ1-1, with a weak D call TRBD1 (6 bases). V lost 6 bases to trimming and J lost 1 base, with 15 bases between them. The CDR3 runs to 15 residues. The germline CDR1 and CDR2 sequences are MNHEY and SVGAGI. CDR3: CASSLSGGANTEAFF. The CDR3 region has the DNA TGTGCCAGCAGCTTAAGCGGGGGCGCGAACACTGAAGCTTTCTTT.

The V gene is TRBV28, the J gene TRBJ2-7; D might be TRBD2 (6 bases). CDR1 and CDR2 from the germline V gene are MDHEN and SYDVKM. The length of the CDR3 is 13 residues. V lost 2 bases to trimming and J lost 5 bases, with 10 bases between them. CDR3 nucleotides: TGTGCCAGCAGTTTAGGGCGGGACCACGAGCAGTACTTC. Protein sequence: CASSLGRDHEQYF.

This sequence joins TRBV2 and TRBJ2-5, with 8 bases matching TRBD1. TRBJ2-7 explains the end of the DNA better; the J call may be wrong. Germline loops: CDR1 SNHLY, CDR2 FYNNEI. The CDR3 is 14 amino acids. The CDR3 reads CASRKGQDSYEQYF. Written as DNA, the CDR3 is TGTGCCAGCAGGAAGGGACAGGACTCCTACGAGCAGTACTTC.

J is TRBJ1-4 and V is TRBV5-1; the D is unclear. V was clipped by 0 bases and J by 2 bases, with 8 bases between them. Germline V CDR1 and CDR2: SGHRS, YFSETQ. There are 15 residues in the CDR3. Here the CDR3 reads CASSLAGRTNEKLFF. CDR3 DNA: TGCGCCAGCAGCTTGGCCGGACGGACTAATGAAAAACTGTTTTTT.

The CDR3, as DNA: TGTGCCAGCAGCTTTAGCGGCTCCCATGACAATGAGCAGTTCTTC. Its translation is CASSFSGSHDNEQFF. The V and J genes are TRBV11-2 and TRBJ2-1; perhaps TRBD2 as D (6 bases). Looked up from germline, CDR1 is SGHAT and CDR2 is FQNNGV. The CDR3 spans 15 residues. Between the trimmed V and J ends, which lost 3 bases and 5 bases, there was a span of 14 bases.

The rearrangement uses TRBV5-1 and TRBJ2-2; D is possibly TRBD2 (6 bases). Germline values: CDR1 SGHRS, CDR2 YFSETQ. The CDR3 is 16 amino acids. Between the trimmed V and J ends, which lost 1 base and 1 base, there was a span of 11 bases. CDR3 sequence: CASSLTAAGNTGELFF. The DNA of the CDR3 is TGCGCCAGCAGCTTGACGGCAGCGGGGAACACCGGGGAGCTGTTTTTT. The full variable domain, completed using reference TRBV5-1 and TRBJ2-2, is KAGVTQTPRYLIKTRGQQVTLSCSPISGHRSVSWYQQTPGQGLQFLFEYFSETQRNKGNFPGRFSGRQFSNSRSEMNVSTLELGDSALYLCASSLTAAGNTGELFFGEGSRLTVL.

The chain has TRBV13 and TRBJ1-6; 8 nucleotides match TRBD1. CDR1 is PRHDT, CDR2 FYEKMQ, per germline (reference sequence). This CDR3 region has 15 residues. V was clipped by 6 bases and J by 11 bases; unmatched bases: 12. This CDR3 is CASSRGFGQGTPLHF. The CDR3 DNA sequence: TGTGCCAGCAGTCGGGGTTTCGGACAGGGAACACCCCTCCACTTT. The whole variable domain, filled in from reference TRBV13 and TRBJ1-6, reads AAGVIQSPRHLIKEKRETATLKCYPIPRHDTVYWYQQGPGQDPQFLISFYEKMQSDKGSIPDRFSAQQFSDYHSELNMSSLELGDSALYFCASSRGFGQGTPLHFGNGTRLTVT.

J is TRBJ1-3 and V is TRBV2; D gene ambiguous. CDR3 length equals 14 residues. Germline V CDR1 and CDR2: SNHLY, FYNNEI. With 6 bases removed from V and 0 bases from J, the gap between germline ends came to 9 bases. The CDR3 DNA is TGTGCCAGCAGCCGGGCCCTCTCTGGAAACACCATATATTTT. Amino acid sequence: CASSRALSGNTIYF.

This chain joins TRBV2 and TRBJ1-5; tentatively, D is TRBD1 (6 bases). The V gene's germline CDR1 is SNHLY and CDR2 FYNNEI. The CDR3 spans 13 residues. Trimming stripped 6 bases from V and 5 bases from J, with 11 bases between. CDR3 protein: CASRQGLDQPQHF. The DNA for the CDR3 is TGTGCCAGCAGACAGGGTTTGGATCAGCCCCAGCATTTT.

The rearrangement uses TRBV19 and TRBJ2-2; D not certain. The germline V gene encodes CDR1 LNHDA and CDR2 SQIVND (reference sequence). V was shortened by 3 bases and J by 0 bases, with 2 bases between the two germline ends. CDR3 length: 13 residues. CDR3 residues: CASSIPNTGELFF. The CDR3 DNA reads TGTGCCAGTAGTATCCCGAACACCGGGGAGCTGTTTTTT.

The chain links TRBV6-1 to TRBJ1-1; 8 positions match TRBD1. J gave up 2 bases and V 5 bases, and 4 bases lay outside the gene matches. Germline assignment: CDR1 MNHNS and CDR2 SASEGT. CDR3 length: 14 residues. The chain's CDR3 is CASSKQGVNTEAFF. In nucleotides, the CDR3 is TGTGCCAGCAGTAAACAGGGGGTAAACACTGAAGCTTTCTTT.

V gene TRBV5-1 combines with J gene TRBJ1-1, with D uncertain. V lost 1 base to trimming and J lost 9 bases, with 16 bases between them. Germline CDR1 reads SGHRS; CDR2 reads YFSETQ. The CDR3 length is 14 residues. The CDR3 coding sequence is TGCGCCAGCAGCTTGAATGGGCCAGATCAGCAAGCTTTCTTT. Translated: CASSLNGPDQQAFF.

The chain uses TRBV4-2 and TRBJ2-3; D might be TRBD2 (7 bases). Trimming stripped 8 bases from V and 4 bases from J, with 25 bases between. CDR1 is LGHNA, CDR2 YNFKEQ, per germline. The CDR3 spans 17 residues. CDR3 DNA: TGTGCCAGCTGCGGTGGGGGCGGGGGACTCTCCGCAGATACGCAGTATTTT. Translating it yields CASCGGGGGLSADTQYF.

The chain joins TRBV18 to TRBJ1-1; D not resolved. Germline V lookup: CDR1 KGHSH, CDR2 LQKENI. The CDR3 has 14 residues. The germline V and J ends were trimmed by 3 bases and 3 bases, with 11 bases remaining between them. The CDR3 here is CASSPRTDDTEAFF. CDR3 DNA: TGTGCCAGCTCACCGCGGACGGATGACACTGAAGCTTTCTTT.

V gene TRBV29-1 combines with J gene TRBJ1-1; TRBD1 might be the D (6 bases). Germline loops: CDR1 SQVTM, CDR2 ANQGSEA. Trimming stripped 8 bases from V and 5 bases from J, with 18 bases between. The CDR3 loop spans 13 amino acids. For the CDR3, the DNA is TGCAGCATCCCCGGAGGGGGTGGAACTGAAGCTTTCTTT. Protein sequence: CSIPGGGGTEAFF.

A few counts support this clone. This chain uses TRBV4-1 with TRBJ2-1, with 10 bases lining up with TRBD2. V trimming: 0 bases; J trimming: 6 bases; junction bases outside the gene matches: 11. Germline-derived CDR1 and CDR2 are MGHRA and YSYEKL. CDR3 length: 18 amino acids. For the CDR3, the DNA is TGCGCCAGCAGCCAAGATTGGCTAGCGGGGGAGTCTGGCAATGAGCAGTTCTTC. The encoded protein is CASSQDWLAGESGNEQFF.

The chain combines TRBV6-1 with TRBJ1-1, with D hard to call. The CDR3 has 12 residues. Trimming shortened V by 8 bases and J by 2 bases, and 9 bases separated the two germline ends. CDR1 MNHNS and CDR2 SASEGT come from the germline V gene. The CDR3 nucleotides are TGTGCCAGCGCACAGTTAAACACTGAAGCTTTCTTT. Protein product: CASAQLNTEAFF.

The V and J genes are TRBV7-2 and TRBJ1-1, with a tentative D call TRBD1 (6 bases). Looked up from germline, CDR1 is SGHTA and CDR2 is FQGNSA. The length of the CDR3 is 12 residues. Trimming removed 6 bases from V and 6 bases from J, with 11 bases in between. CDR3 residues: CASRPTGPEAFF. For the CDR3, the DNA is TGTGCCAGCAGGCCAACAGGGCCTGAAGCTTTCTTT.

The chain links TRBV7-9 to TRBJ1-2; D not resolved. The germline CDR1 and CDR2 sequences are SEHNR and FQNEAQ (reference sequence). The V and J ends lost 2 bases and 9 bases respectively, with 10 bases between them. The CDR3 totals 12 residues. As DNA, the CDR3 is TGTGCCAGCAGCTTACTCATAGGCAGCTACACCTTC. Translation: CASSLLIGSYTF. The full variable domain, completed using reference TRBV7-9 and TRBJ1-2, is DTGVSQNPRHKITKRGQNVTFRCDPISEHNRLYWYRQTLGQGPEFLTYFQNEAQLEKSRLLSDRFSAERPKGSFSTLEIQRTEQGDSAMYLCASSLLIGSYTFGSGTRLTVV.

The genes are TRBV2 and TRBJ2-1; D gene uncertain. Deletions cut 4 bases from V and 4 bases from J, with 8 bases between. Per the germline V gene, CDR1 is SNHLY and CDR2 is FYNNEI. The CDR3 is 13 amino acids. The CDR3 DNA reads TGTGCCAGCAGTGGGCTAGAATACAATGAGCAGTTCTTC. Residues: CASSGLEYNEQFF.

The V gene is TRBV30, the J gene TRBJ1-6, with D hard to call. In germline, CDR1 is GTSNPN, CDR2 SVGIG (reference sequence). The V and J ends lost 2 bases and 2 bases respectively, with 10 bases between them. The length of the CDR3 is 15 residues. CDR3: CAWSTGRAYNSPLHF. The CDR3 bases are TGTGCCTGGAGTACCGGACGGGCCTATAATTCACCCCTCCACTTT. Full variable domain (missing parts from reference TRBV30 and TRBJ1-6): SQTIHQWPATLVQPVGSPLSLECTVEGTSNPNLYWYRQAAGRGLQLLFYSVGIGQISSEVPQNLSASRPQDRQFILSSKKLLLSDSGFYLCAWSTGRAYNSPLHFGNGTRLTVT.

V usage is TRBV6-5 and J usage is TRBJ1-2; maybe TRBD1 (5 bases). This CDR3 is 13 amino acids long. V was shortened by 10 bases and J by 2 bases, with 14 bases between the two germline ends. The germline V gene has CDR1 MNHEY and CDR2 SVGAGI. The CDR3 loop reads CATQDTVNYGYTF. In DNA, the CDR3 is TGTGCCACCCAGGACACAGTAAACTATGGCTACACCTTC.

This clone was seen a handful of times. The chain recombines TRBV7-9 with TRBJ1-2; D is possibly TRBD1 (5 bases). CDR1 and CDR2 (germline): SEHNR, FQNEAQ (reference sequence). The CDR3 covers 13 residues. V lost 6 bases and J lost 7, with 15 bases in between. The CDR3 reads CASRDLGGSGYTF. For the CDR3, the DNA is TGTGCCAGCAGGGACCTCGGGGGTAGTGGCTACACCTTC. Supplemented by reference TRBV7-9 and TRBJ1-2, the full variable domain reads DTGVSQNPRHKITKRGQNVTFRCDPISEHNRLYWYRQTLGQGPEFLTYFQNEAQLEKSRLLSDRFSAERPKGSFSTLEIQRTEQGDSAMYLCASRDLGGSGYTFGSGTRLTVV.